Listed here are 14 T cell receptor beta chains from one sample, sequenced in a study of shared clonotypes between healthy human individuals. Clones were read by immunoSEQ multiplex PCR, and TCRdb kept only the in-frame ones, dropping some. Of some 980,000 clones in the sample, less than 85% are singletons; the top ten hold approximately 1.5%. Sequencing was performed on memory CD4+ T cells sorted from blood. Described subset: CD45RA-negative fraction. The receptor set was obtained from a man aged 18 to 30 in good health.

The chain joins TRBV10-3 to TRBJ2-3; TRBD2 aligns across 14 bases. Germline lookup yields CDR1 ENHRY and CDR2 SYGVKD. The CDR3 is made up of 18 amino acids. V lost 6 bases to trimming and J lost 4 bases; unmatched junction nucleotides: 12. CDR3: CAIRPGLAGVHGPDTQYF. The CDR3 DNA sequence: TGTGCCATCAGACCGGGACTAGCGGGAGTTCACGGCCCAGATACGCAGTATTTT.

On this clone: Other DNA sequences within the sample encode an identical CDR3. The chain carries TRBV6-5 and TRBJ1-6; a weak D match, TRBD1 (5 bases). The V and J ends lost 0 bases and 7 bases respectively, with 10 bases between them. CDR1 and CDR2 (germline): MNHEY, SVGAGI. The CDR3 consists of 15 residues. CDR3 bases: TGTGCCAGCAGTTACTCCCGGGGGGGGAATTCACCCCTCCACTTT. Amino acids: CASSYSRGGNSPLHF.

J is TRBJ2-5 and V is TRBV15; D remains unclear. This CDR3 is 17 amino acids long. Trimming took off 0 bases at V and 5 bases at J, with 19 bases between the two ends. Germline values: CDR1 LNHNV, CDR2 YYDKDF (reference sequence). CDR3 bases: TGTGCCACCAGCAGAGATATACCAGGTGGCCGTGGGGAGACCCAGTACTTC. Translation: CATSRDIPGGRGETQYF.

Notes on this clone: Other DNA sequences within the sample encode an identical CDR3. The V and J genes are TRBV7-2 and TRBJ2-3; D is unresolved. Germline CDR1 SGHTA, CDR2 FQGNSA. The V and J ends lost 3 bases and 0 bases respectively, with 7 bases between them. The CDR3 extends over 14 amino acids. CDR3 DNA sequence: TGTGCCAGCAGCTTGTTGGGGAGCACAGATACGCAGTATTTT. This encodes CASSLLGSTDTQYF.

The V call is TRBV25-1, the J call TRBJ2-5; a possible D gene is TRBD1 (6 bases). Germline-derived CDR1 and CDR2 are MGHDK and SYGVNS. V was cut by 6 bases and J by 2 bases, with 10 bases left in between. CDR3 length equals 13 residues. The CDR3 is CASRQGPQETQYF. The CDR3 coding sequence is TGTGCCAGCAGGCAGGGGCCACAAGAGACCCAGTACTTC.

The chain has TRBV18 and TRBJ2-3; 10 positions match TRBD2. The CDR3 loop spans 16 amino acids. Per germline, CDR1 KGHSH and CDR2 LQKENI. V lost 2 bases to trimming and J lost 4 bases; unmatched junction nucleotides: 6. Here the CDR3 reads CASSPSLAGVADTQYF. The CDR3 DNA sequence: TGTGCCAGCTCACCATCGCTAGCGGGAGTTGCAGATACGCAGTATTTT.

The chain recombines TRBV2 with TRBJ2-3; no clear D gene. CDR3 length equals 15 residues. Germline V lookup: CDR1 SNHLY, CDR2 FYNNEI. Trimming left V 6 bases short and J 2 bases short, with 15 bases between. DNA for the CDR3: TGTGCCAGCAGCGCCACTGGGGTTTCCACAGATACGCAGTATTTT. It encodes CASSATGVSTDTQYF. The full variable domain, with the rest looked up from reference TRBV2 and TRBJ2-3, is EPEVTQTPSHQVTQMGQEVILRCVPISNHLYFYWYRQILGQKVEFLVSFYNNEISEKSEIFDDQFSVERPDGSNFTLKIRSTKLEDSAMYFCASSATGVSTDTQYFGPGTRLTVL.

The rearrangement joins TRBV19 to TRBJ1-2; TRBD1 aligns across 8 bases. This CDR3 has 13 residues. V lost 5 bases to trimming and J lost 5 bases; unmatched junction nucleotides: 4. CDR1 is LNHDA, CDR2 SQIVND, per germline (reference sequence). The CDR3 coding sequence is TGTGCCAGTAGTGCCACAGGGGGTTATGGCTACACCTTC. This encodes CASSATGGYGYTF.

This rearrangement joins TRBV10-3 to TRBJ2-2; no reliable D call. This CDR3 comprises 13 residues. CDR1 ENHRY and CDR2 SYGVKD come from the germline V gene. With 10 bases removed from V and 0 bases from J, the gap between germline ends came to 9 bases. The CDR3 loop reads CATHRTNTGELFF. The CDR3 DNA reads TGTGCCACCCATCGGACGAACACCGGGGAGCTGTTTTTT.

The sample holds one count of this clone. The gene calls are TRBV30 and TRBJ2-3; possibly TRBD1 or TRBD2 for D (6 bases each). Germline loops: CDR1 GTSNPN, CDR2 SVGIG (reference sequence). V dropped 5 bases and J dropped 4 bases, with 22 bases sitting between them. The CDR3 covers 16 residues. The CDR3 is CAWARWTAGGPDTQYF. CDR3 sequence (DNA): TGTGCCTGGGCCCGATGGACAGCCGGGGGCCCAGATACGCAGTATTTT.

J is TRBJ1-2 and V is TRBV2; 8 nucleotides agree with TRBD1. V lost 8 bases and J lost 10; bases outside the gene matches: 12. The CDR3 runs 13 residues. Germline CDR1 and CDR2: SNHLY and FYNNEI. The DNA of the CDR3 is TGTGCCAGCCCGAGGGAGAGGACAGGGACCTACACCTTC. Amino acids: CASPRERTGTYTF.

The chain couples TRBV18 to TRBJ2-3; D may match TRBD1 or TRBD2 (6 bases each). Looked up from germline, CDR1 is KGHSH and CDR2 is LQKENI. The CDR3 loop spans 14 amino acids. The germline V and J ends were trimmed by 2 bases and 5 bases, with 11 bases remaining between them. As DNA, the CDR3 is TGTGCCAGCTCACCAGGAGGGGGTCGAGATACGCAGTATTTT. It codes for CASSPGGGRDTQYF.

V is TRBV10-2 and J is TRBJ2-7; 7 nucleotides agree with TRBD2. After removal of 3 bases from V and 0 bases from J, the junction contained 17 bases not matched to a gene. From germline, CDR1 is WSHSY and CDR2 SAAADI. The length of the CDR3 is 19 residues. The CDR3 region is CASSEGSTRGGSPSYEQYF. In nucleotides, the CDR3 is TGCGCCAGCAGTGAAGGGTCCACGCGTGGCGGGAGCCCCTCCTACGAGCAGTACTTC.

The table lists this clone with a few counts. CDR3 loop: CASSVVDSGGRNTIYF. The CDR3 nucleotides read TGTGCCAGCAGCGTAGTGGACAGCGGGGGGCGAAACACCATATATTTT. The chain is built from TRBV9 and TRBJ1-3, with a tentative D call TRBD1 (6 bases). Germline CDR1 reads SGDLS; CDR2 reads YYNGEE. The CDR3 has 16 amino acids. V shed 0 bases and J shed 5 bases, with 15 bases lying between them.